These T cell receptor beta chains were read from a single sample in a study of cytomegalovirus exposure and HLA in healthy donors. Data came from immunoSEQ multiplex PCR; TCRdb stores just in-frame clones and leaves some out. The sample consists of some 170,000 clones, about four fifths of them appearing once. The sequencing input was PBMCs. These receptors were collected from a woman aged 18-29 years in good health and CMV-seropositive. Each CDR3 is given with its conserved first and last residue. Each record gives: J gene, D gene, V gene, clone size, CDR3 DNA, CDR3 protein. D genes are given only for firm matches. Rows give clone size only sometimes, using once, few, many, or a class for an expanded clone.

j_gene: TRBJ1-1; d_gene: NA; v_gene: TRBV2; abundance: NA; CDR3nt: TGTGCCAGCAGTGAGCGGTGGCAGGGTATTATGAACACTGAAGCTTTCTTT; CDR3aa: CASSERWQGIMNTEAFF
j_gene: TRBJ1-6; d_gene: NA; v_gene: TRBV11-2; abundance: NA; CDR3nt: TGTGCCAGCAGCCAGGAACCGAGCTCCTATAATTCACCCCTCCACTTT; CDR3aa: CASSQEPSSYNSPLHF
j_gene: TRBJ1-5; d_gene: TRBD1; v_gene: TRBV2; abundance: NA; CDR3nt: TGTGCCAGCAGTGATTGGGACCGGGACAGCCTTTATCAGCCCCAGCATTTT; CDR3aa: CASSDWDRDSLYQPQHF
j_gene: TRBJ1-3; d_gene: NA; v_gene: TRBV18; abundance: NA; CDR3nt: TGTGCCAGCGAGCCGGGCAGGGTAGCTGGAAACACCATATATTTT; CDR3aa: CASEPGRVAGNTIYF
j_gene: TRBJ1-2; d_gene: TRBD1; v_gene: TRBV6-5; abundance: NA; CDR3nt: TGTGCCAGCAGTCGACAGGGAAACTATGGCTACACCTTC; CDR3aa: CASSRQGNYGYTF
j_gene: TRBJ2-3; d_gene: TRBD2; v_gene: TRBV28; abundance: NA; CDR3nt: TGTGCCAGCAGTTTCAGCGGGGGGCAGTATTTT; CDR3aa: CASSFSGGQYF
j_gene: TRBJ2-5; d_gene: NA; v_gene: TRBV7-2; abundance: NA; CDR3nt: TGTGCCAGCAGCCTGGGACACTTCCAAGAGACCCAGTACTTC; CDR3aa: CASSLGHFQETQYF
j_gene: TRBJ2-2; d_gene: NA; v_gene: TRBV9; abundance: NA; CDR3nt: TGTGCCAGCAGTATCAGCCGACAGGAGACGAACACCGGGGAGCTGTTTTTT; CDR3aa: CASSISRQETNTGELFF
j_gene: TRBJ1-1; d_gene: TRBD1; v_gene: TRBV7-9; abundance: NA; CDR3nt: TGTGCCAGCAGCGCCGACAGGGGGCGGTTCCGGACTTTCTTT; CDR3aa: CASSADRGRFRTFF
j_gene: TRBJ2-2; d_gene: NA; v_gene: TRBV6-1; abundance: NA; CDR3nt: TGTGCCAGCAGTGGCAGGGTTTACGGGGAGCTGTTTTTT; CDR3aa: CASSGRVYGELFF
j_gene: TRBJ2-5; d_gene: TRBD2; v_gene: TRBV7-2; abundance: NA; CDR3nt: TGTGCCAGCAGCTTAGGTGGGACTAGAGGGACGGAGACCCAGTACTTC; CDR3aa: CASSLGGTRGTETQYF
j_gene: TRBJ2-1; d_gene: TRBD2; v_gene: TRBV13; abundance: NA; CDR3nt: TGTGCCAGCAGCTTAGGAGGACTAGCGGGGGGTCTCGTCGCCTACAATGAGCAGTTCTTC; CDR3aa: CASSLGGLAGGLVAYNEQFF
j_gene: TRBJ2-1; d_gene: NA; v_gene: TRBV2; abundance: few; CDR3nt: TGTGCCAGCAGAGCCACCGGGACTCCATTTCAGTTCTTC; CDR3aa: CASRATGTPFQFF
j_gene: TRBJ2-5; d_gene: TRBD2; v_gene: TRBV11-3; abundance: NA; CDR3nt: TGTGCCAGCAGCAAGGGACTAGCGGGGGGTCAAGAGACCCAGTACTTC; CDR3aa: CASSKGLAGGQETQYF
j_gene: TRBJ1-5; d_gene: NA; v_gene: TRBV6-1; abundance: NA; CDR3nt: TGTGCCAGCAGTGAAGGTGTGGCTCTTTACGCCCATTTT; CDR3aa: CASSEGVALYAHF
j_gene: TRBJ2-3; d_gene: TRBD2; v_gene: TRBV5-4; abundance: few; CDR3nt: TGTGCCAGCAGCTTAGTGGGTAGCGGGGGCCCAGATACGCAGTATTTT; CDR3aa: CASSLVGSGGPDTQYF
j_gene: TRBJ1-4; d_gene: NA; v_gene: TRBV30; abundance: NA; CDR3nt: TGTGCCTGGGATTCCCCCGGAAAACTGTTTTTT; CDR3aa: CAWDSPGKLFF